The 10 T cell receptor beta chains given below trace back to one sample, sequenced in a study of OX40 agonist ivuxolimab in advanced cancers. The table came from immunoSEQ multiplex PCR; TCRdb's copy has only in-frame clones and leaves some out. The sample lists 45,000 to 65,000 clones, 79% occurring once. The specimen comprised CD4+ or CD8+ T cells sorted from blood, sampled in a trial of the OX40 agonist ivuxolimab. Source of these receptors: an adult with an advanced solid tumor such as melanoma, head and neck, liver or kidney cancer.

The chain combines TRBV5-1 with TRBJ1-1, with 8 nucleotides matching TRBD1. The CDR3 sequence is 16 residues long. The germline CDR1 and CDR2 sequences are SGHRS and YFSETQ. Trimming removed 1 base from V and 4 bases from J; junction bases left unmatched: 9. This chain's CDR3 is CASSLRQGAKGTEAFF. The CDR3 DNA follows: TGCGCCAGCAGCTTGAGGCAGGGGGCGAAGGGCACTGAAGCTTTCTTT.

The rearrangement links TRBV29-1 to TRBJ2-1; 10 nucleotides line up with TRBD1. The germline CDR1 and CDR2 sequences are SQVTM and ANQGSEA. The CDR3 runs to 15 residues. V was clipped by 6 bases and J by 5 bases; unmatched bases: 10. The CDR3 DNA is TGCAGCGTATCATCCGGGACAGGGGTAAACAATGAGCAGTTCTTC. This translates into CSVSSGTGVNNEQFF.

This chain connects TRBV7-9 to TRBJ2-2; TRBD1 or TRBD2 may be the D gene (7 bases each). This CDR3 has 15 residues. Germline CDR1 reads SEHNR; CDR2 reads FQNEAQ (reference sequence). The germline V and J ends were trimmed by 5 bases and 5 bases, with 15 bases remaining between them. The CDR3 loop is CASSRRQGGTGELFF. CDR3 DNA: TGTGCCAGCAGCCGTCGACAGGGAGGGACCGGGGAGCTGTTTTTT.

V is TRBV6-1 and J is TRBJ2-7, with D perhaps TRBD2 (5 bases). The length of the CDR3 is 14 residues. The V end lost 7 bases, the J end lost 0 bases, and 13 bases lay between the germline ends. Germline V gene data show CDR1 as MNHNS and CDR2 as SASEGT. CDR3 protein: CASTLEGTSYEQYF. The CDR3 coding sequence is TGTGCCAGCACCCTAGAGGGCACCTCCTACGAGCAGTACTTC.

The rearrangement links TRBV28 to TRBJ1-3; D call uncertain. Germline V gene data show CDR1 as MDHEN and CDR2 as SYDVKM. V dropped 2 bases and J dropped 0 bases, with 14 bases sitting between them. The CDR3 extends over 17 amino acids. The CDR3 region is CASSLPLTPSSGNTIYF. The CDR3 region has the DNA TGTGCCAGCAGTTTACCATTGACACCCAGCTCTGGAAACACCATATATTTT.

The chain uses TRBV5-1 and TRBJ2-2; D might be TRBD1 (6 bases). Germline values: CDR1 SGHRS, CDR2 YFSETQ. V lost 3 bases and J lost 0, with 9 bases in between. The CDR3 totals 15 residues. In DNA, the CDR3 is TGCGCCAGCAGCTACGGACAGACGAACACCGGGGAGCTGTTTTTT. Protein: CASSYGQTNTGELFF.

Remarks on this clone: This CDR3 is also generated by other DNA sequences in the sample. The CDR3 region has the DNA TGTGCCAGCAGTTTATACGGTAATACGGGATATGGCTACACCTTC. This translates into CASSLYGNTGYGYTF. The chain is built from TRBV27 and TRBJ1-2, with D unresolved. CDR1 is MNHEY, CDR2 SMNVEV, per germline (reference sequence). The V end was cut by 1 base, the J end by 5 bases, with 14 bases between. This CDR3 has 15 residues.

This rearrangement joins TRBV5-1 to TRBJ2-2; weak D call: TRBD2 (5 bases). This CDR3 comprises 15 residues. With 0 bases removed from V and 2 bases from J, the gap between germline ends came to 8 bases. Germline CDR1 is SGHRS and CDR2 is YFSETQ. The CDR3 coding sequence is TGCGCCAGCAGCTTGGACGGGGTTAACACCGGGGAGCTGTTTTTT. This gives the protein CASSLDGVNTGELFF.

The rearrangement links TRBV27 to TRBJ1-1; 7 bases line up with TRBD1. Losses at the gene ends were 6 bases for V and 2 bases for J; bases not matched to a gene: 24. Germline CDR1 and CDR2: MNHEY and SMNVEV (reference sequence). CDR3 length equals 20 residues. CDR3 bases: TGTGCCAGCAGATTAACAGGGGTGGGAGCCAAGGCTGTACGAAACACTGAAGCTTTCTTT. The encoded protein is CASRLTGVGAKAVRNTEAFF.

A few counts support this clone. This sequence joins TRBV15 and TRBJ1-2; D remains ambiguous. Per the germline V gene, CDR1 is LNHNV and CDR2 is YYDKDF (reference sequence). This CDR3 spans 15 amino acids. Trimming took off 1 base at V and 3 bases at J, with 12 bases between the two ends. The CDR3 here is CATSRGRIVDYGYTF. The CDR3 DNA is TGTGCCACCAGCAGAGGAAGGATTGTTGACTATGGCTACACCTTC.